This TCR beta chain comes out of a study of Ad26.COV2.S vaccination and SARS-CoV-2 variants. The overall study: A participant enrolled in the COV1001 Ad26.COV2.S trial arm provided the sample. Study-wide points: Analyses that measured TCR breadth and depth may have underestimated total T cell responses.

On this clone: The target antigen is unknown.

Germline CDR1 KGHSH, CDR2 LQKENI. The CDR3 consists of 14 residues. V lost 6 bases to trimming and J lost 7 bases; unmatched junction nucleotides: 7. As to treatment: some 20 received Ad26.COV2.S at low or high dose, single or two shots; about 5 received placebo; per-sample allocation not given. After the first vaccine or placebo injection, samples were drawn on day 63. Profiling relied on immunoSEQ multiplex PCR, and the TCRdb table lists in-frame clones only, not all of them. Among roughly 460,000 clones listed, around 89% were seen once. The material was peripheral blood, obtained in a trial of Ad26.COV2.S vaccine versus placebo. This rearrangement joins TRBV18 to TRBJ2-1, with 9 bases identical to TRBD1. The sequence derives from a person between 18 and 60 years old who received the Ad26.COV2.S COVID-19 vaccine or a placebo. Written as DNA, the CDR3 is TGTGCCAGCTCGGAAGAACAGGGGGCGAATGAGCAGTTCTTC. This codes for CASSEEQGANEQFF.